These 22 T cell receptor beta chains share one sample of origin, sequenced in a study of breast tumors, draining lymph nodes, adjacent tissues. TCRdb recomputed calls from the multiplex PCR reads with MiXCR, one row per CDR3 protein. This table has approximately 250,000 distinct CDR3 sequences, 30% to 35% appearing once. Samples came from axillary lymph nodes draining the breast cancer. Sequenced: axillary lymph node tissue. The receptors come from a female donor with breast cancer. Some clones in this sample may be carry-over from other donors' samples.

By its share, this clonotype is medium-sized. The rearrangement uses TRBV29-1 and TRBJ1-2; D perhaps matches TRBD1 (5 bases). In germline, CDR1 is SQVTM, CDR2 ANQGSEA. The ends were cut back, 4 bases at V and 4 bases at J, with 16 bases in the middle. The CDR3 consists of 14 residues. The CDR3 protein is CSVGGSQAPYGYTF. The CDR3 nucleotides read TGCAGCGTTGGGGGATCACAGGCACCCTATGGCTACACCTTC.

This clonotype was counted at least ten times. This chain uses TRBV7-9 with TRBJ2-7; 9 nucleotides line up with TRBD1. V trimming: 4 bases; J trimming: 3 bases; junction bases outside the gene matches: 10. CDR1 is SEHNR, CDR2 FQNEAQ, per germline (reference sequence). This CDR3 has 16 amino acids. CDR3 coding DNA: TGTGCCAGCAGCTCCTGGGGGGACAGGGTGGTCTACGAGCAGTACTTC. The encoded protein is CASSSWGDRVVYEQYF.

The chain has TRBV28 and TRBJ1-5; perhaps TRBD1 as D (5 bases). V was pared by 5 bases and J by 2 bases, with 16 bases between. The germline V gene has CDR1 MDHEN and CDR2 SYDVKM. The CDR3 is made up of 16 amino acids. DNA of the CDR3: TGTGCCAGCAGTCCCGAACACCGGGGGGGCAATCAGCCCCAGCATTTT. Its translation is CASSPEHRGGNQPQHF. The full variable domain, in which reference TRBV28 and TRBJ1-5 provide the parts outside the CDR3, is DVKVTQSSRYLVKRTGEKVFLECVQDMDHENMFWYRQDPGLGLRLIYFSYDVKMKEKGDIPEGYSVSREKKERFSLILESASTNQTSMYLCASSPEHRGGNQPQHFGDGTRLSIL.

As regards this clonotype: Because it lacks the conserved phenylalanine or tryptophan at the end, this CDR3 is likely a read error. Because the CDR3's place on the DNA is in doubt, the DNA is left out and the CDR3 is given as listed by TCRdb. The rearrangement links TRBV2 to TRBJ2-7; whether TRBD1, the table's D call, matches the DNA was not checked. Germline V lookup: CDR1 SNHLY, CDR2 FYNNEI. The CDR3 sequence runs 13 residues, both termini included. Here the CDR3 reads CASSEALRDPWNL.

The chain has TRBV6-1 and TRBJ2-1; the match to TRBD2 covers 10 bases. V shed 2 bases and J 10 bases; nucleotides not matched to a gene: 5. The germline CDR1 and CDR2 sequences are MNHNS and SASEGT. The CDR3 is 14 residues long. The CDR3: CASSELAGAGEQFF. CDR3 coding DNA: TGTGCCAGCAGTGAACTAGCGGGGGCGGGAGAGCAGTTCTTC.

V and J are TRBV7-9 and TRBJ2-3, with TRBD2 identical over 7 bases. After removal of 2 bases from V and 11 bases from J, the junction contained 13 bases not matched to a gene. This CDR3 region has 15 residues. The germline V gene has CDR1 SEHNR and CDR2 FQNEAQ (reference sequence). Here the CDR3 DNA reads TGTGCCAGCAGCTTAAGTGGGAGGGCATACAATGAGCAGTATTTT. Its translation is CASSLSGRAYNEQYF. The variable domain in full, completed from reference TRBV7-9 and TRBJ2-3, reads DTGVSQNPRHKITKRGQNVTFRCDPISEHNRLYWYRQTLGQGPEFLTYFQNEAQLEKSRLLSDRFSAERPKGSFSTLEIQRTEQGDSAMYLCASSLSGRAYNEQYFGPGTRLTVL.

This clonotype was seen a handful of times. This chain links TRBV12-3 or TRBV12-4 with TRBJ2-3, with D perhaps TRBD2 (7 bases). The CDR3 contains 14 residues. Trimming left V 2 bases short and J 7 bases short, with 13 bases between. In DNA, the CDR3 is TGTGCCAGCAGTTTAAATCGGGGGGCTAATACGCAGTATTTT. This codes for CASSLNRGANTQYF.

The chain couples TRBV7-7 to TRBJ2-6, with 9 positions matching TRBD1. There are 18 residues in the CDR3. The germline gives CDR1 SSHAT, CDR2 FNYEAQ (reference sequence). The CDR3 sequence: CASSPGQGVGSGANVLTF. CDR3 nucleotides: TGTGCTAGCTCGCCGGGACAGGGAGTTGGCTCTGGGGCCAACGTCCTGACTTTC. Full variable domain (outside the CDR3, taken from reference TRBV7-7 and TRBJ2-6): GAGVSQSPRYKVTKRGQDVTLRCDPISSHATLYWYQQALGQGPEFLTYFNYEAQPDKSGLPSDRFSAERPEGSISTLTIQRTEQRDSAMYRCASSPGQGVGSGANVLTFGAGSRLTVL.

This clonotype was counted at least ten times. The chain uses TRBV2 and TRBJ2-1; perhaps TRBD2 as D (5 bases). Per germline, CDR1 SNHLY and CDR2 FYNNEI. This CDR3 comprises 15 residues. The V end was cut by 5 bases, the J end by 7 bases, with 18 bases between. The CDR3 coding sequence is TGTGCCAGCAGTCCCTTAGCGATTACTCTGAATGAGCAGTTCTTC. It is translated as CASSPLAITLNEQFF.

This chain's CDR3 is CASSSRLAGAVDIQYF. The CDR3 region has the DNA TGTGCCAGCAGTAGCAGACTAGCGGGAGCGGTAGACATTCAGTACTTC. This chain joins TRBV6-2 or TRBV6-3 and TRBJ2-4; 12 nucleotides align to TRBD2. The CDR3 length is 16 residues. Losses at the gene ends were 5 bases for V and 8 bases for J; bases not matched to a gene: 10. Germline V gene lookup returns CDR1 MNHEY and CDR2 SVGEGT.

This clonotype was picked up one time. The junction departs from germline at one end; a sequencing error may be responsible. V gene TRBV2 combines with J gene TRBJ2-3, with TRBD2 identical over 10 bases. The CDR3 contains 15 residues. Germline V CDR1 and CDR2: SNHLY, FYNNEI. This chain's CDR3 is CVSGTSERGTDTQYF. DNA of the CDR3: TGTGTCAGCGGGACTAGCGAGAGAGGCACAGATACGCAGTATTTT.

This clonotype appeared many times. The junction departs from germline at one end; a sequencing error may be responsible. The chain combines TRBV6-6 with TRBJ2-7, with 7 bases matching TRBD1. CDR3 length: 16 amino acids. Per the germline V gene, CDR1 is MNHNY and CDR2 is SVGAGI (reference sequence). The CDR3 protein is CASSHSRDSPTYEQYF. The CDR3 DNA reads TGTGCCAGCAGTCACTCGAGGGACAGCCCGACCTACGAGCAGTACTTC.

The sample holds many counts of this clonotype. The rearrangement links TRBV19 to TRBJ2-3; D is possibly TRBD1 or TRBD2 (6 bases each). From germline, CDR1 is LNHDA and CDR2 SQIVND (reference sequence). The CDR3 sequence is 17 residues long. V gave up 0 bases and J gave up 2 bases, with 15 bases separating them. The CDR3 DNA reads as TGTGCCAGTAGTATAGATCTGGGGGGCCCCATCACAGATACGCAGTATTTT. Protein sequence: CASSIDLGGPITDTQYF. The entire variable domain, with the rest obtained from reference TRBV19 and TRBJ2-3, is as follows: DGGITQSPKYLFRKEGQNVTLSCEQNLNHDAMYWYRQDPGQGLRLIYYSQIVNDFQKGDIAEGYSVSREKKESFPLTVTSAQKNPTAFYLCASSIDLGGPITDTQYFGPGTRLTVL.

This clonotype was seen at least ten times. This rearrangement joins TRBV2 to TRBJ2-6, with D hard to call. Trimming took 3 bases from V and 0 from J, leaving 6 bases between them. Germline V gene data show CDR1 as SNHLY and CDR2 as FYNNEI. The CDR3 sequence is 15 residues long. CDR3 in amino acids: CASSDPVSGANVLTF. The DNA for the CDR3 is TGTGCCAGCAGTGATCCCGTCTCTGGGGCCAACGTCCTGACTTTC.

This clonotype was detected many times. This chain links TRBV9 with TRBJ1-2, with a weak D call TRBD1 (5 bases). The V end was cut by 6 bases, the J end by 0 bases, with 15 bases between. The CDR3 totals 15 residues. The germline gives CDR1 SGDLS, CDR2 YYNGEE. The CDR3 reads CASTPGGGTNYGYTF. The CDR3 region has the DNA TGTGCCAGCACTCCTGGGGGAGGGACTAACTATGGCTACACCTTC. The whole variable domain, filled in from reference TRBV9 and TRBJ1-2, reads DSGVTQTPKHLITATGQRVTLRCSPRSGDLSVYWYQQSLDQGLQFLIQYYNGEERAKGNILERFSAQQFPDLHSELNLSSLELGDSALYFCASTPGGGTNYGYTFGSGTRLTVV.

V usage is TRBV7-2 and J usage is TRBJ2-3; 13 nucleotides line up with TRBD2. V gave up 8 bases and J gave up 5 bases; unmatched junction bases: 10. The CDR3 runs 16 residues. Germline lookup yields CDR1 SGHTA and CDR2 FQGNSA. The CDR3 DNA is TGTGCCAGCTCACCCGGACTAGCGGGGGCCGGAGATACGCAGTATTTT. Translating gives CASSPGLAGAGDTQYF.

This clonotype was counted at least ten times. A much larger clone is a single base away; this may be a read error. V gene TRBV12-3 or TRBV12-4 combines with J gene TRBJ2-6, with 7 bases that match TRBD1. The CDR3 contains 16 residues. J gave up 2 bases and V 3 bases, and 4 bases lay outside the gene matches. In DNA, the CDR3 is TGTGCCAGCAGTTTCCAGGGGGTGGCTGGGGCCAACGTCCTGACTTTC. It yields the protein CASSFQGVAGANVLTF.

This clonotype showed up many times. V is TRBV12-3 or TRBV12-4 and J is TRBJ1-4; weak D call: TRBD1 (5 bases). There are 14 residues in the CDR3. Trimming shortened V by 4 bases and J by 7 bases, and 13 bases separated the two germline ends. DNA of the CDR3: TGTGCCAGCAGTTCCCGACAGTTGGGTGAAAAACTGTTTTTT. Amino acids: CASSSRQLGEKLFF.

The table lists this clonotype with many counts. This sequence joins TRBV5-1 and TRBJ2-7; perhaps TRBD2 as D (5 bases). Deletions cut 0 bases from V and 3 bases from J, with 7 bases between. The CDR3 extends over 13 amino acids. The V gene's germline CDR1 is SGHRS and CDR2 YFSETQ. CDR3 in amino acids: CASSLARDYEQYF. CDR3 coding DNA: TGCGCCAGCAGCTTGGCACGGGACTACGAGCAGTACTTC.

This clonotype was found many times. V and J are TRBV5-1 and TRBJ1-4, with 7 bases matching TRBD1. Per the germline V gene, CDR1 is SGHRS and CDR2 is YFSETQ. The CDR3 totals 13 residues. Trimming cost V 6 bases and J 2 bases; bases outside gene matches: 1. CDR3 sequence reads: CASTRGTNEKLFF. The CDR3 nucleotides read TGCGCCAGCACCAGGGGGACTAATGAAAAACTGTTTTTT. Supplemented by reference TRBV5-1 and TRBJ1-4, the full variable domain reads KAGVTQTPRYLIKTRGQQVTLSCSPISGHRSVSWYQQTPGQGLQFLFEYFSETQRNKGNFPGRFSGRQFSNSRSEMNVSTLELGDSALYLCASTRGTNEKLFFGSGTQLSVL.

This clonotype was detected ten times or more. This CDR3 is CASSLEQGSNQPQHF. CDR3 nucleotide sequence: TGTGCCAGCAGTTTAGAACAGGGTAGCAATCAGCCCCAGCATTTT. The chain recombines TRBV12-3 or TRBV12-4 with TRBJ1-5; D may be TRBD1 (6 bases). Trimming cost V 1 base and J 0 bases, with 7 bases left between them. This CDR3 region has 15 residues.

A word on this clonotype: Since no conserved phenylalanine or tryptophan closes the CDR3, a read error is the likely cause. No DNA is shown, since the ends of the CDR3 on it are uncertain; the CDR3 is the one TCRdb lists. The V and J genes are TRBV12-3 or TRBV12-4 and TRBJ2-5; the table calls TRBD1, which could not be checked here. From its first to its last residue, the CDR3 has 16 amino acids. This chain's CDR3 is CASKGQGVNYGYTFGS.